These 23 T cell receptor beta chains share one sample of origin, sequenced in a study of shared clonotypes between healthy human individuals. The method was immunoSEQ multiplex PCR; TCRdb's version includes in-frame clones alone and lacks a portion of them. The sample gives roughly 170,000 clones, over 50% of which show up once; 8% to 13% is in the top ten. The sequencing input was memory CD4+ T cells sorted from blood. Subset: CD45RA-negative fraction. The source is a man between 25 and 39 years old in good health.

The CDR3 DNA follows: TGCGCCAGCAGCTTGGGGGCAGGGCCGAGCAGTGAGCAGTTCTTC. This gives the protein CASSLGAGPSSEQFF. V is TRBV5-1 and J is TRBJ2-1, with D perhaps TRBD1 (5 bases). Germline lookup yields CDR1 SGHRS and CDR2 YFSETQ. The V gene lost 0 bases and the J gene lost 9 bases, with 16 bases spanning the gap. This CDR3 spans 15 amino acids.

This chain joins TRBV5-1 and TRBJ2-1; D gene uncertain. Germline CDR1 and CDR2: SGHRS and YFSETQ. The CDR3 extends over 18 amino acids. Trimming cost V 4 bases and J 3 bases, with 23 bases left between them. The CDR3 DNA reads TGCGCCAGCAGCGCCCTCCCGCTCAGTCTGCTTAACTACAATGAGCAGTTCTTC. It encodes CASSALPLSLLNYNEQFF.

The chain joins TRBV5-1 to TRBJ2-3; 11 bases line up with TRBD2. The germline V gene encodes CDR1 SGHRS and CDR2 YFSETQ. V shed 5 bases and J 2 bases; nucleotides not matched to a gene: 7. The CDR3 totals 16 residues. The CDR3 here is CASSSGLAESTDTQYF. The CDR3 coding sequence is TGCGCCAGCAGTTCGGGACTAGCGGAATCCACAGATACGCAGTATTTT.

The chain couples TRBV4-2 to TRBJ2-5; the D call may be TRBD1 or TRBD2 (5 bases each). The CDR3 loop spans 15 amino acids. Germline V gene data show CDR1 as LGHNA and CDR2 as YNFKEQ. V was shortened by 10 bases and J by 4 bases, with 22 bases between the two germline ends. The CDR3 nucleotides read TGTGCCACCCGCCGCAAACCGGGACCCGGAGAGACCCAGTACTTC. Protein product: CATRRKPGPGETQYF.

This clone appeared a few times. The genes are TRBV7-2 and TRBJ2-5; no firm D call. Germline V gene data show CDR1 as SGHTA and CDR2 as FQGNSA. Trimming cost V 3 bases and J 4 bases, with 15 bases left between them. The CDR3 spans 15 residues. The CDR3 sequence is CASSFSLRDGETQYF. CDR3 coding DNA: TGTGCCAGCAGCTTTAGTTTACGAGACGGAGAGACCCAGTACTTC.

This chain links TRBV19 with TRBJ2-1; a possible D gene is TRBD2 (5 bases). The V and J ends lost 7 bases and 0 bases respectively, with 7 bases between them. The germline V gene encodes CDR1 LNHDA and CDR2 SQIVND (reference sequence). The CDR3 contains 13 residues. Here the CDR3 DNA reads TGTGCCAGTATGGCGGGCTCCTACAATGAGCAGTTCTTC. Encoded protein: CASMAGSYNEQFF.

The chain is built from TRBV4-3 and TRBJ2-7; possibly TRBD1 for D (6 bases). The germline V gene has CDR1 LGHNA and CDR2 YSLEER. V lost 2 bases and J lost 7, with 18 bases in between. This CDR3 has 15 amino acids. The CDR3 here is CASSQSGTTHREQYF. The CDR3 nucleotides are TGCGCCAGCAGCCAATCCGGGACAACACATAGGGAGCAGTACTTC.

This clone has ten or more counts. The V gene is TRBV7-2, the J gene TRBJ2-7; 8 nucleotides match TRBD1. The V gene end was trimmed by 4 bases and the J gene end by 3 bases; junction bases not matched to a gene: 5. The CDR3 has 14 amino acids. Germline CDR1 is SGHTA and CDR2 is FQGNSA. In nucleotides, the CDR3 is TGTGCCAGCAGCTCCGCCGGACAGGGCTACGAGCAGTACTTC. Translating gives CASSSAGQGYEQYF.

The chain carries TRBV27 and TRBJ1-3; TRBD1 is a possible D gene (6 bases). The V gene lost 5 bases and the J gene lost 0 bases, with 14 bases spanning the gap. This CDR3 contains 16 residues. Germline lookup yields CDR1 MNHEY and CDR2 SMNVEV (reference sequence). CDR3 protein: CASSTQTGFSGNTIYF. CDR3 in DNA: TGTGCCAGCAGTACCCAGACAGGCTTCTCTGGAAACACCATATATTTT.

The chain joins TRBV7-9 to TRBJ2-6, with D unclear. CDR3 length equals 13 residues. Trimming left V 11 bases short and J 1 base short, with 9 bases between. Germline assignment: CDR1 SEHNR and CDR2 FQNEAQ (reference sequence). The CDR3 nucleotides are TGTGCCTTCCCCCGGTCTGGGGCCAACGTCCTGACTTTC. Amino acid sequence: CAFPRSGANVLTF. Full variable domain (rest looked up from reference TRBV7-9 and TRBJ2-6): DTGVSQNPRHKITKRGQNVTFRCDPISEHNRLYWYRQTLGQGPEFLTYFQNEAQLEKSRLLSDRFSAERPKGSFSTLEIQRTEQGDSAMYLCAFPRSGANVLTFGAGSRLTVL.

This clone was seen only a few times. V is TRBV12-2 and J is TRBJ2-7; TRBD1 is taken as the D call from the table, unchecked against the DNA. TRBV12-2 is designated a pseudogene. This CDR3 is built from 16 residues. CDR3 coding DNA: TGTGCAAGTCGCTTATCACCCCGGGACAGTTACTACGAGCAGTACTTC. Translation gives CASRLSPRDSYYEQYF.

The chain uses TRBV5-6 and TRBJ1-1; the D is unclear. Per the germline V gene, CDR1 is SGHDT and CDR2 is YYEEEE. V was trimmed by 1 base and J by 3 bases, leaving 10 bases between them. This CDR3 has 14 amino acids. CDR3 in DNA: TGTGCCAGCAGCTTGTGGGGTATGGACACTGAAGCTTTCTTT. As protein: CASSLWGMDTEAFF. The full variable domain, its missing parts supplied by reference TRBV5-6 and TRBJ1-1, is DAGVTQSPTHLIKTRGQQVTLRCSPKSGHDTVSWYQQALGQGPQFIFQYYEEEERQRGNFPDRFSGHQFPNYSSELNVNALLLGDSALYLCASSLWGMDTEAFFGQGTRLTVV.

The genes are TRBV11-3 and TRBJ2-1; D is perhaps TRBD2 (5 bases). Germline V gene lookup returns CDR1 SGHNT and CDR2 YENEEA. There are 13 residues in the CDR3. The V end lost 3 bases, the J end lost 9 bases, and 12 bases lay between the germline ends. As DNA, the CDR3 is TGTGCCAGCAGCTTTTCGGGGTCGGGTGAGCAGTTCTTC. Protein: CASSFSGSGEQFF.

V and J are TRBV28 and TRBJ2-1; D unclear. Trimming cost V 3 bases and J 7 bases, with 16 bases left between them. CDR3 size: 15 residues. Germline-derived CDR1 and CDR2 are MDHEN and SYDVKM. For the CDR3, the DNA is TGTGCCAGCAGTTTTATAGGTTTAGCCCAGAATGAGCAGTTCTTC. Amino acids: CASSFIGLAQNEQFF. The entire variable domain, with the rest obtained from reference TRBV28 and TRBJ2-1, is as follows: DVKVTQSSRYLVKRTGEKVFLECVQDMDHENMFWYRQDPGLGLRLIYFSYDVKMKEKGDIPEGYSVSREKKERFSLILESASTNQTSMYLCASSFIGLAQNEQFFGPGTRLTVL.

The chain uses TRBV5-1 and TRBJ2-2; perhaps TRBD1 as D (5 bases). The V gene lost 0 bases and the J gene lost 6 bases, with 15 bases spanning the gap. This CDR3 region has 16 residues. The germline gives CDR1 SGHRS, CDR2 YFSETQ. The CDR3 sequence is CASSLGSQGVPGELFF. CDR3 coding DNA: TGCGCCAGCAGCTTGGGATCCCAGGGCGTGCCCGGGGAGCTGTTTTTT.

The chain joins TRBV6-6 to TRBJ2-3, with D unclear. V lost 0 bases and J lost 4, with 14 bases in between. This CDR3 has 16 amino acids. Germline V lookup: CDR1 MNHNY, CDR2 SVGAGI (reference sequence). Here the CDR3 reads CASSYSTIARPDTQYF. The CDR3 nucleotides read TGTGCCAGCAGTTACTCGACCATCGCACGTCCAGATACGCAGTATTTT.

This clone occurred a few times. V usage is TRBV7-8 and J usage is TRBJ2-5; 7 bases fit TRBD1. The germline V gene encodes CDR1 SGHVS and CDR2 FQNEAQ. The J segment lost 5 bases and the V segment lost 10 bases, leaving 10 bases of the junction unmatched. The CDR3 totals 13 residues. The CDR3 bases are TGTGCCACCAACCTACAGGGGATCGAGACCCAGTACTTC. Translated: CATNLQGIETQYF.

The rearrangement joins TRBV28 to TRBJ1-3; 9 nucleotides agree with TRBD1. Trimming took 5 bases from V and 4 from J; bases not matched to a gene: 15. Germline CDR1 is MDHEN and CDR2 is SYDVKM. The CDR3 contains 18 residues. Written as DNA, the CDR3 is TGTGCCAGCAGTCCAGGCGGGACAGGGAGTACGGCAGGAAACACCATATATTTT. Residues: CASSPGGTGSTAGNTIYF.

This clone occurred once. The chain carries TRBV29-1 and TRBJ2-2, with unresolved D. Germline V lookup: CDR1 SQVTM, CDR2 ANQGSEA. The length of the CDR3 is 14 residues. The V and J ends lost 5 bases and 6 bases respectively, with 16 bases between them. CDR3 protein: CSVFGQKGAGELFF. The DNA of the CDR3 is TGCAGCGTTTTTGGGCAAAAAGGAGCCGGGGAGCTGTTTTTT.

The chain carries TRBV18 and TRBJ2-5; the match to TRBD2 covers 8 bases. The CDR3 contains 15 residues. CDR1 is KGHSH, CDR2 LQKENI, per germline. The V segment lost 2 bases and the J segment 5 bases; nucleotides outside the gene matches: 7. As DNA, the CDR3 is TGTGCCAGCTCACCAACGGGAGGGCCGCAGGAGACCCAGTACTTC. Its protein product is CASSPTGGPQETQYF.

The sample holds one count of this clone. The chain recombines TRBV11-2 with TRBJ2-1, with 9 nucleotides matching TRBD1. The CDR3 runs to 13 residues. With V trimmed by 5 bases and J by 9 bases, 5 bases remained unmatched. Per the germline V gene, CDR1 is SGHAT and CDR2 is FQNNGV. The CDR3 coding sequence is TGTGCCAGCAGCCCGGACAGGGGAGTTGAGCAGTTCTTC. It translates to CASSPDRGVEQFF.

Remarks on this clone: The same CDR3 is also encoded by other DNA sequences in this sample. The chain recombines TRBV9 with TRBJ2-3; no reliable D call. Germline CDR1 and CDR2: SGDLS and YYNGEE. This CDR3 has 13 residues. The V end lost 0 bases, the J end lost 2 bases, and 4 bases lay between the germline ends. CDR3 nucleotides: TGTGCCAGCAGCGTAGTACTCACAGATACGCAGTATTTT. Its protein product is CASSVVLTDTQYF.

This clone was seen a few times. The CDR3 nucleotides read TGTGCCTGGCAAAGCGGGAGGGTCGGTGAGCAGTTCTTC. It is translated as CAWQSGRVGEQFF. The chain carries TRBV30 and TRBJ2-1, with 10 bases lining up with TRBD2. Germline lookup yields CDR1 GTSNPN and CDR2 SVGIG (reference sequence). This CDR3 has 13 residues. V shed 5 bases and J 9 bases; nucleotides not matched to a gene: 7.